A single count supports the clone carrying this T cell receptor (beta chain). The CDR3 is 14 amino acids. Trimming pared 1 base from V and 8 bases from J, leaving 11 bases between. The V gene's germline CDR1 is SGHTA and CDR2 FQGNSA. Sequencing used immunoSEQ multiplex PCR; TCRdb keeps in-frame clones, though not all of them. The table records about 71,000 clones, around three quarters of them present only once. This entry comes from a study of blood T cell repertoires in COVID-19. This clonotype was sampled from a woman older than 75 with active or convalescent COVID-19. J is TRBJ1-4 and V is TRBV7-2, with D tentatively TRBD1 (5 bases). The specimen was peripheral blood. CDR3 residues: CASSLDTGREKLFF. The CDR3 DNA is TGTGCCAGCAGCTTAGATACAGGACGGGAAAAACTGTTTTTT.